Listed below are T cell receptor beta chains from one sample, sequenced in a study of CD8+CD57+ T cells in acquired aplastic anemia. A single record per CDR3 protein comes from TCRdb applying MiXCR to the reads. The repertoire has 90,000 to 150,000 distinct CDR3 sequences, 55% to 70% of them found once; the top ten carry 25% to 35%. Sequenced material: sorted CD4+, CD8+, or CD8+CD57+ T cells (not recorded which) from PBMCs. These receptors came from a human donor with aplastic anemia. The CDR3 runs from the conserved cysteine through the conserved F or W. Fields, in order: D gene, clone size, V gene, J gene, CDR3 protein, CDR3 DNA. A D gene is named only where the DNA matches it firmly. Part of the rows lack a size; the others show once, few, many or a class for expanded clones.

d_call: -
clone_size: -
v_call: TRBV15
j_call: TRBJ1-5
cdr3_aa: CATSRDRAGAYEQPQHF
cdr3_nt: TGTGCCACCAGCAGAGATCGGGCGGGAGCTTACGAGCAGCCCCAGCATTTT

d_call: -
clone_size: few
v_call: TRBV29-1
j_call: TRBJ2-5
cdr3_aa: CSVEGRVRETQYF
cdr3_nt: TGCAGCGTTGAAGGCAGGGTCAGGGAGACCCAGTACTTC

d_call: -
clone_size: -
v_call: TRBV7-9
j_call: TRBJ2-1
cdr3_aa: CASSLQENEQFF
cdr3_nt: TGTGCCAGCAGCTTACAGGAAAATGAGCAGTTCTTC

d_call: -
clone_size: many
v_call: TRBV19
j_call: TRBJ2-1
cdr3_aa: CASSTSLSGYSYNEQFF
cdr3_nt: TGTGCCAGTAGTACCTCCCTGAGCGGATACTCCTACAATGAGCAGTTCTTC

d_call: -
clone_size: -
v_call: TRBV28
j_call: TRBJ2-7
cdr3_aa: CASHEVGGGGEQYF
cdr3_nt: TGTGCCAGCCATGAGGTGGGGGGCGGTGGGGAGCAGTACTTC

d_call: -
clone_size: many
v_call: TRBV6-2/TRBV6-3
j_call: TRBJ1-2
cdr3_aa: CASSYSDSAYGYTF
cdr3_nt: TGTGCCAGCAGTTACTCGGACAGCGCCTATGGCTACACCTTC

d_call: -
clone_size: -
v_call: TRBV27
j_call: TRBJ1-6
cdr3_aa: CASSSRDRTLSSYNSPLHF
cdr3_nt: TGTGCCAGCAGTTCGAGAGACAGGACCTTGAGCTCCTATAATTCACCCCTCCACTTT

d_call: TRBD2
clone_size: -
v_call: TRBV15
j_call: TRBJ2-1
cdr3_aa: CATRSGTSDYNEQFF
cdr3_nt: TGTGCCACCCGTTCCGGGACTAGTGATTACAATGAGCAGTTCTTC

d_call: -
clone_size: -
v_call: TRBV7-2
j_call: TRBJ2-7
cdr3_aa: CASSLVGDFIHEQYF
cdr3_nt: TGTGCCAGCAGCTTAGTGGGGGATTTTATCCACGAGCAGTACTTC

d_call: -
clone_size: -
v_call: TRBV11-2
j_call: TRBJ2-7
cdr3_aa: CASSLVPGTKRTYEQYF
cdr3_nt: TGTGCCAGCAGCTTAGTTCCGGGGACAAAGCGGACTTACGAGCAGTACTTC

d_call: -
clone_size: -
v_call: TRBV20-1
j_call: TRBJ2-7
cdr3_aa: CSARKEGSSYEQYF
cdr3_nt: TGCAGTGCTAGAAAGGAGGGGAGCTCCTACGAGCAGTACTTC

d_call: -
clone_size: few
v_call: TRBV25-1
j_call: TRBJ2-1
cdr3_aa: CASTRGEGYNEQFF
cdr3_nt: TGTGCCAGCACTAGGGGAGAGGGCTACAATGAGCAGTTCTTC

d_call: -
clone_size: -
v_call: TRBV11-2
j_call: TRBJ1-2
cdr3_aa: CASSHLTQGSFDGYTF
cdr3_nt: TGTGCCAGCAGCCACTTAACCCAGGGTTCGTTCGATGGCTACACCTTC

d_call: -
clone_size: -
v_call: TRBV11-1
j_call: TRBJ1-1
cdr3_aa: CASSLLQGAEAFF
cdr3_nt: TGTGCCAGCAGCTTGTTACAGGGCGCTGAAGCTTTCTTT

d_call: TRBD2
clone_size: many
v_call: TRBV11-2
j_call: TRBJ2-1
cdr3_aa: CASSLDPSGITGDEQFF
cdr3_nt: TGTGCCAGCAGCTTAGACCCGAGCGGGATCACCGGCGATGAGCAGTTCTTC

d_call: TRBD2
clone_size: few
v_call: TRBV27
j_call: TRBJ2-2
cdr3_aa: CASSLSTSHLDGELFF
cdr3_nt: TGTGCCAGCAGTTTATCGACTAGCCATTTGGACGGGGAGCTGTTTTTT

d_call: TRBD2
clone_size: -
v_call: TRBV19
j_call: TRBJ2-1
cdr3_aa: CASSRGGTEQFF
cdr3_nt: TGTGCCAGTAGTCGGGGGGGGACTGAGCAGTTCTTC

d_call: TRBD1
clone_size: few
v_call: TRBV29-1
j_call: TRBJ2-3
cdr3_aa: CSVGDRGLGSPDTQYF
cdr3_nt: TGCAGCGTTGGGGACAGGGGGCTGGGGTCCCCAGATACGCAGTATTTT

d_call: TRBD1
clone_size: few
v_call: TRBV3-1
j_call: TRBJ2-7
cdr3_aa: CASSQQDRDSLYEQYF
cdr3_nt: TGTGCCAGCAGCCAACAGGACAGGGATTCCCTCTACGAGCAGTACTTC

d_call: -
clone_size: -
v_call: TRBV28
j_call: TRBJ1-1
cdr3_aa: CASSLSEEVNTEAFF
cdr3_nt: TGTGCCAGCAGTTTATCGGAGGAGGTGAACACTGAAGCTTTCTTT

d_call: TRBD1
clone_size: once
v_call: TRBV2
j_call: TRBJ1-5
cdr3_aa: CASRVGTGGNQPQHF
cdr3_nt: TGTGCCAGTCGAGTCGGGACAGGGGGCAATCAGCCCCAGCATTTT

d_call: TRBD1
clone_size: -
v_call: TRBV14
j_call: TRBJ1-4
cdr3_aa: CASSQVGQGGEKLFF
cdr3_nt: TGTGCCAGCAGCCAAGTGGGACAGGGAGGCGAAAAACTGTTTTTT

d_call: -
clone_size: few
v_call: TRBV25-1
j_call: TRBJ2-1
cdr3_aa: CASSEYKYNEQFF
cdr3_nt: TGTGCCAGCAGTGAATACAAATACAATGAGCAGTTCTTC

d_call: -
clone_size: once
v_call: TRBV2
j_call: TRBJ2-7
cdr3_aa: CASMVRENEQYF
cdr3_nt: TGTGCCAGCATGGTGCGTGAGAACGAGCAGTACTTC

d_call: -
clone_size: -
v_call: TRBV5-4
j_call: TRBJ1-2
cdr3_aa: CASSSGRGDGYTF
cdr3_nt: TGTGCCAGCAGCTCCGGACGGGGAGACGGCTACACCTTC

d_call: -
clone_size: -
v_call: TRBV19
j_call: TRBJ1-4
cdr3_aa: CASSPSTDSHEKLFF
cdr3_nt: TGTGCCAGTAGTCCCTCGACAGACTCCCATGAAAAACTGTTTTTT

d_call: -
clone_size: many
v_call: TRBV29-1
j_call: TRBJ2-1
cdr3_aa: CSVEGRVGSSYNEQFF
cdr3_nt: TGCAGCGTTGAAGGGAGGGTGGGTAGCTCCTACAATGAGCAGTTCTTC

d_call: -
clone_size: -
v_call: TRBV20-1
j_call: TRBJ2-7
cdr3_aa: CSPRAAREQYF
cdr3_nt: TGCAGTCCTAGAGCCGCCCGCGAGCAGTACTTC

d_call: -
clone_size: -
v_call: TRBV7-6
j_call: TRBJ2-6
cdr3_aa: CASSLAAGSGANVLTF
cdr3_nt: TGTGCCAGCAGCTTAGCTGCAGGCTCTGGGGCCAACGTCCTGACTTTC

d_call: -
clone_size: many
v_call: TRBV20-1
j_call: TRBJ2-5
cdr3_aa: CSASAGPSHGELYQETQYF
cdr3_nt: TGCAGTGCTTCGGCGGGGCCGTCCCACGGGGAGCTCTACCAAGAGACCCAGTACTTC